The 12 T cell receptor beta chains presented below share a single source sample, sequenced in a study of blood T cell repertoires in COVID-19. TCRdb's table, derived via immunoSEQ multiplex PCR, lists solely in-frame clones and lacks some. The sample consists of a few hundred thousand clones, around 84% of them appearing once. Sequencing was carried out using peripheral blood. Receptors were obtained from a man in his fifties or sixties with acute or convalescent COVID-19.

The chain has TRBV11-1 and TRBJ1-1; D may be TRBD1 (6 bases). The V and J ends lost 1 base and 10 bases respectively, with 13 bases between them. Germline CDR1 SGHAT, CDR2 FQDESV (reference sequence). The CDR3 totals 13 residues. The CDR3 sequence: CASSLGGTTGAFF. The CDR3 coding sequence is TGTGCCAGCAGCTTAGGAGGGACAACGGGAGCTTTCTTT.

The CDR3 sequence is CASSERQGLRNSPLHF. The CDR3 DNA sequence: TGTGCCAGCAGCGAGCGACAGGGCCTTCGGAATTCACCCCTCCACTTT. This sequence joins TRBV7-9 and TRBJ1-6, with 7 positions matching TRBD1. The V segment lost 5 bases and the J segment 7 bases; nucleotides outside the gene matches: 11. CDR3 size: 16 residues. Germline CDR1 is SEHNR and CDR2 is FQNEAQ (reference sequence).

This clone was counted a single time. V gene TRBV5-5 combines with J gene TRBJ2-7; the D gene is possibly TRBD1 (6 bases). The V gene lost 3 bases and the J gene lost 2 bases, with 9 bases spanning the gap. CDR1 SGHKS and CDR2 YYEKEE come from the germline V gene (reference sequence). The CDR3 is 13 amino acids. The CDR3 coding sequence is TGTGCCAGCAGCTACAGGGATCCCTACGAGCAGTACTTC. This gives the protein CASSYRDPYEQYF.

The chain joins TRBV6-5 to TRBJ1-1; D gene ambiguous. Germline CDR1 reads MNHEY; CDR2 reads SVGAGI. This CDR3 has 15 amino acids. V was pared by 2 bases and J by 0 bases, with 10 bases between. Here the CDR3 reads CASSYPAQVNTEAFF. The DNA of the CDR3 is TGTGCCAGCAGTTACCCCGCGCAGGTGAACACTGAAGCTTTCTTT.

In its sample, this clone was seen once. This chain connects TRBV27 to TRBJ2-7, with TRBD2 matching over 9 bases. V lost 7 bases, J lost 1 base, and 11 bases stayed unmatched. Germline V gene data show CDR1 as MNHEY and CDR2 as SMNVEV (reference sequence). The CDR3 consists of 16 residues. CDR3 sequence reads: CASIAWGSGRSYEQYF. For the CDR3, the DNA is TGTGCCAGCATCGCATGGGGTAGCGGGAGATCCTACGAGCAGTACTTC.

CDR3 in DNA: TGTGCCAGCAGTCCTGGAGACAGCGGGAGGTACAATGAGCAGTTCTTC. It codes for CASSPGDSGRYNEQFF. The chain uses TRBV28 and TRBJ2-1; 9 bases fit TRBD2. The J segment lost 4 bases and the V segment lost 5 bases, leaving 9 bases of the junction unmatched. Germline-derived CDR1 and CDR2 are MDHEN and SYDVKM. The CDR3 loop spans 16 amino acids.

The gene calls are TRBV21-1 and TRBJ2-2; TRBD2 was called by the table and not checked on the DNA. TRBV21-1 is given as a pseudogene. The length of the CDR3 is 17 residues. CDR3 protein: CASSKAEGSGTKGELFF. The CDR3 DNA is TGTGCCAGCAGCAAAGCAGAAGGTAGCGGGACTAAGGGGGAGCTGTTTTTT.

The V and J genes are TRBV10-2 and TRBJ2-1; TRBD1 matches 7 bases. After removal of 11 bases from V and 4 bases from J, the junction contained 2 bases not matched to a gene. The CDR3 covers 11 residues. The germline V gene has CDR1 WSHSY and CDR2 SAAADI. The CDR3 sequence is CAGDSYNEQFF. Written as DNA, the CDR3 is TGCGCCGGGGACAGTTACAATGAGCAGTTCTTC.

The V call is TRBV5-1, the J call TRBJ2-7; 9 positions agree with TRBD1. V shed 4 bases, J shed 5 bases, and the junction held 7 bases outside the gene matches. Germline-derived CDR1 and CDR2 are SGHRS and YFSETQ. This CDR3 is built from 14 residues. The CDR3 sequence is CASSRGQGSHEQYF. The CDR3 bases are TGCGCCAGCAGCCGAGGACAGGGGTCCCACGAGCAGTACTTC.

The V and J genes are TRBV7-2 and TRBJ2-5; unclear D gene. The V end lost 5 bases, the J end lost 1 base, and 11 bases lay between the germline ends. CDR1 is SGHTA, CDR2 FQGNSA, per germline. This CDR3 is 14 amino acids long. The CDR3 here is CASSPRVGQETQYF. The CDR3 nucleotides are TGTGCCAGCAGCCCCCGGGTGGGCCAAGAGACCCAGTACTTC. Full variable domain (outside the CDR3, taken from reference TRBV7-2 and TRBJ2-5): GAGVSQSPSNKVTEKGKDVELRCDPISGHTALYWYRQSLGQGLEFLIYFQGNSAPDKSGLPSDRFSAERTGGSVSTLTIQRTQQEDSAVYLCASSPRVGQETQYFGPGTRLLVL.

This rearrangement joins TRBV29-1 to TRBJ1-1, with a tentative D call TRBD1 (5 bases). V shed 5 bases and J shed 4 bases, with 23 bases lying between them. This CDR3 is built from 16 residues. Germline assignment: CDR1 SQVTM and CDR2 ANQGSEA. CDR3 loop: CSVRPTGTTKRTEAFF. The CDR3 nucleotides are TGCAGCGTTCGACCCACCGGGACTACGAAGCGCACTGAAGCTTTCTTT.

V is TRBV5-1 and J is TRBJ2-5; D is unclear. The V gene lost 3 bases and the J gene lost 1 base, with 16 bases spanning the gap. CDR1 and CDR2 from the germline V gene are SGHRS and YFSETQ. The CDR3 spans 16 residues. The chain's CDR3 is CASSSEPRGFQETQYF. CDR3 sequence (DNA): TGCGCCAGCAGCTCCGAACCCCGTGGCTTCCAAGAGACCCAGTACTTC. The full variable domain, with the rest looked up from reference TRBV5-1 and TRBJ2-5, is KAGVTQTPRYLIKTRGQQVTLSCSPISGHRSVSWYQQTPGQGLQFLFEYFSETQRNKGNFPGRFSGRQFSNSRSEMNVSTLELGDSALYLCASSSEPRGFQETQYFGPGTRLLVL.